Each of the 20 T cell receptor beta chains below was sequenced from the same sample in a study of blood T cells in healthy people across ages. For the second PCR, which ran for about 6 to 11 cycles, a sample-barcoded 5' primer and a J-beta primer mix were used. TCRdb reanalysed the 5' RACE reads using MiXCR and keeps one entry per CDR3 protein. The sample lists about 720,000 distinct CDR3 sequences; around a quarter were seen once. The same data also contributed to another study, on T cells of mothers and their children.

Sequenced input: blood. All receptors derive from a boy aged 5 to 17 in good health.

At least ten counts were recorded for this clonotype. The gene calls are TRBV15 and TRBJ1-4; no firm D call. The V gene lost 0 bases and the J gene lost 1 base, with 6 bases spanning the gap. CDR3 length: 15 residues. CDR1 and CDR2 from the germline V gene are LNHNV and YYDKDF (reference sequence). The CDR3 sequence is CATSRDPGTNEKLFF. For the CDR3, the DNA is TGTGCCACCAGCAGAGATCCAGGAACTAATGAAAAACTGTTTTTT.

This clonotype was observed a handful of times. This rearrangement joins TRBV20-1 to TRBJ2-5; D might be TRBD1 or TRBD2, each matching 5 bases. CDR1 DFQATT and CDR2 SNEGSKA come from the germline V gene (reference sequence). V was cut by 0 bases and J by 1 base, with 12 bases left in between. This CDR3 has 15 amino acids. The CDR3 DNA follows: TGCAGTGCTAGAGATTCGGGACGGTTCCAAGAGACCCAGTACTTC. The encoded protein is CSARDSGRFQETQYF.

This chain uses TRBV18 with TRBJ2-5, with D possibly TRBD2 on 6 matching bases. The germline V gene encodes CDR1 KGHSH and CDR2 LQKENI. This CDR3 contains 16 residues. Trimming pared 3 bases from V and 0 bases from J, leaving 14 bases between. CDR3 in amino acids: CASSPPLAGNQETQYF. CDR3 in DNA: TGTGCCAGCTCACCCCCCCTGGCGGGGAACCAAGAGACCCAGTACTTC.

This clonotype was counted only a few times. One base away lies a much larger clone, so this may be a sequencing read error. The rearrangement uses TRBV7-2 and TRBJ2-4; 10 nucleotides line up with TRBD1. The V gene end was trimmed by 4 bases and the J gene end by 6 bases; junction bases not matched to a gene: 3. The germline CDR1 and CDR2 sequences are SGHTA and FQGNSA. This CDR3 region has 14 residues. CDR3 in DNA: TGTGCCAGCAGCTCCCGGGACAGGGGAAACATTCAGTACTTC. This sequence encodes CASSSRDRGNIQYF.

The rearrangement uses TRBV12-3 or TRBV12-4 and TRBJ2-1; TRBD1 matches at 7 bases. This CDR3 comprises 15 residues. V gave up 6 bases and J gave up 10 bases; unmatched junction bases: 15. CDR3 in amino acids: CASSRGQDLFGEQFF. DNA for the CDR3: TGTGCCAGCAGCCGAGGACAGGACCTGTTCGGGGAGCAGTTCTTC.

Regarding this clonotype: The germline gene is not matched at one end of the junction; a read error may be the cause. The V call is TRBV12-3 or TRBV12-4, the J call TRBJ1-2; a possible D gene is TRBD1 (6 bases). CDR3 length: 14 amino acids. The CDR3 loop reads CASRLQGGGYGYTF. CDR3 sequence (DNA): TGTGCCAGCAGGCTACAGGGTGGAGGCTATGGCTACACTTTC.

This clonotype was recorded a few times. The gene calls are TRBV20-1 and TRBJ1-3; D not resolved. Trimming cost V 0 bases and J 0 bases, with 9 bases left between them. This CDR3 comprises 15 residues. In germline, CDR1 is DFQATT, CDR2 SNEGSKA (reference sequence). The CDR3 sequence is CSARDVRASGNTIYF. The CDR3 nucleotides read TGCAGTGCTAGAGATGTAAGGGCCTCTGGAAACACCATATATTTT.

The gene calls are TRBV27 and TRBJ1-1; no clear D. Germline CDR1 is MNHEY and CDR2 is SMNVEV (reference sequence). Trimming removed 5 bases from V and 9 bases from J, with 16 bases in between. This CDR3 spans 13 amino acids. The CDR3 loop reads CASSPRGTYQAFF. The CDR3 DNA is TGTGCCAGCAGTCCCCGAGGAACTTACCAAGCTTTCTTT.

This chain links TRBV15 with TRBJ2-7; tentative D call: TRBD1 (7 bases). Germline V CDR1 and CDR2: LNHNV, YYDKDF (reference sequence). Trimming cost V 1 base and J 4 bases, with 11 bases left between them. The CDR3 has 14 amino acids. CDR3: CATSRVQGRYEQYF. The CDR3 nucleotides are TGTGCCACCAGCAGAGTACAGGGGAGGTACGAGCAGTACTTC.

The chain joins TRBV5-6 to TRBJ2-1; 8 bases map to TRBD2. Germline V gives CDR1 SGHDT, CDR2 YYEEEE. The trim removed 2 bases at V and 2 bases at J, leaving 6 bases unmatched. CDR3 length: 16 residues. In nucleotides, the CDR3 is TGTGCCAGCAGCTTCTCACTAGCGGACCCCTACAATGAGCAGTTCTTC. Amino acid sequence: CASSFSLADPYNEQFF.

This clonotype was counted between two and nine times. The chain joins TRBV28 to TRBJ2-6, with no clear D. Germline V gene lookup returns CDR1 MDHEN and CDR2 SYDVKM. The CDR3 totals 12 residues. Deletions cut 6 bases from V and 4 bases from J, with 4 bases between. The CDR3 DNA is TGTGCCAGCAGGGACGGGGCCAACGTCCTGACTTTC. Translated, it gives CASRDGANVLTF.

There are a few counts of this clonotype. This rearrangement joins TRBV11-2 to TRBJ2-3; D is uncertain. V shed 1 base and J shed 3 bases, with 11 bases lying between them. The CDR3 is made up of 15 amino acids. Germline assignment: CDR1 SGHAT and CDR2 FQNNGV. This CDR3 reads CASSLGSDWTDTQYF. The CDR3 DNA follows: TGTGCCAGCAGCTTAGGTTCGGATTGGACAGATACGCAGTATTTT.

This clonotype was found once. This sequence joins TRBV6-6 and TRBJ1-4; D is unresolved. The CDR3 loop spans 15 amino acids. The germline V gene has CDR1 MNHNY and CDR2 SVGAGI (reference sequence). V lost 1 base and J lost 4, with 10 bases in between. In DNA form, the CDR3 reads TGTGCCAGCAGTTACTATGGTGGGCATAATGAAAAACTGTTTTTT. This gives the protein CASSYYGGHNEKLFF.

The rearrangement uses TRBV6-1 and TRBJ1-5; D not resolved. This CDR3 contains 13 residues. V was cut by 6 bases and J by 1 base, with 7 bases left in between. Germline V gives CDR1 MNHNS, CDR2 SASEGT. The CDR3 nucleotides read TGTGCCAGCAGGATTGACAGCAATCAGCCCCAGCATTTT. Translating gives CASRIDSNQPQHF.

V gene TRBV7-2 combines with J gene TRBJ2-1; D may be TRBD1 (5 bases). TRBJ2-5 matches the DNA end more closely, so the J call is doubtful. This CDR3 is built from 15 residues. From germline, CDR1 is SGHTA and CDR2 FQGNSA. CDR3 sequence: CASSLVEQPGETQYF. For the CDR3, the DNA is TGTGCCAGCAGCTTAGTAGAGCAGCCAGGGGAGACCCAGTACTTC.

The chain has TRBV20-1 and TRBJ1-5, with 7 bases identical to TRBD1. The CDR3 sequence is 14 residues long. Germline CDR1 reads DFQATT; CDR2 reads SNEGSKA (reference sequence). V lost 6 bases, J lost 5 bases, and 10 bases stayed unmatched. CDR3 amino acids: CSAGDSLKDQPQHF. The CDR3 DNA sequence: TGCAGTGCAGGGGACAGCCTGAAGGATCAGCCCCAGCATTTT.

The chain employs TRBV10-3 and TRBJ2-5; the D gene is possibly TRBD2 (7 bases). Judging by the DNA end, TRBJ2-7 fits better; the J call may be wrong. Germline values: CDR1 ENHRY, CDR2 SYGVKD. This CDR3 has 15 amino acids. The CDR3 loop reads CAISEAGGPSYEQYF. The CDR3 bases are TGTGCCATCAGTGAAGCCGGGGGGCCCTCCTACGAGCAGTACTTC.

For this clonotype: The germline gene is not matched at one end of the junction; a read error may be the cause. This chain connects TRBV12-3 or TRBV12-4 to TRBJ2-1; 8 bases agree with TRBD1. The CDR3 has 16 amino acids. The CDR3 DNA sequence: TGCGCCAGCAGTCCCGCCGGACAGGGTTGCTACAATGAGCAGTTCTTC. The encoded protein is CASSPAGQGCYNEQFF.

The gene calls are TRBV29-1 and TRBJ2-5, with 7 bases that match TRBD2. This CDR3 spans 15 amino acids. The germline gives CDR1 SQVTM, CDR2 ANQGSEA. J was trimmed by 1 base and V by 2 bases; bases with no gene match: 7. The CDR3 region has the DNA TGCAGCGTTGAATGGGCGGGGGTGTTCCAAGAGACCCAGTACTTC. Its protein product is CSVEWAGVFQETQYF.

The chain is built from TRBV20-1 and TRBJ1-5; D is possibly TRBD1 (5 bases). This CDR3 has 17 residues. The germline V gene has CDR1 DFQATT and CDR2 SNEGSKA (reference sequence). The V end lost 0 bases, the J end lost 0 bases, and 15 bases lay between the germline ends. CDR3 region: CSARDPTGGDSNQPQHF. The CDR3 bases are TGCAGTGCTAGAGACCCCACAGGCGGAGATAGCAATCAGCCCCAGCATTTT.